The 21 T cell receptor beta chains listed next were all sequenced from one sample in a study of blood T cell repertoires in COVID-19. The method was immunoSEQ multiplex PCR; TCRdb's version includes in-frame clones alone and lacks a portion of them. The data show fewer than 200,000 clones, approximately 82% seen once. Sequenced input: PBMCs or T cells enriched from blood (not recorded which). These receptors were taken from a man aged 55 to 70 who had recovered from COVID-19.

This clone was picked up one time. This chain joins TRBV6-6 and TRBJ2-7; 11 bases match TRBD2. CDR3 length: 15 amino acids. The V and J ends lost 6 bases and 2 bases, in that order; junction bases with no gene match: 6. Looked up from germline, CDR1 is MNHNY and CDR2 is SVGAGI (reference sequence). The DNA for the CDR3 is TGTGCCAGCAGCGCTCCGGGACTAGCGGCCTACGAGCAGTACTTC. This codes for CASSAPGLAAYEQYF.

The CDR3 here is CASSPSGTINTGELFF. For the CDR3, the DNA is TGTGCCAGCAGTCCCTCGGGGACTATAAACACCGGGGAGCTGTTTTTT. The chain is built from TRBV28 and TRBJ2-2; TRBD2 aligns across 7 bases. There are 16 residues in the CDR3. The J segment lost 2 bases and the V segment lost 5 bases, leaving 8 bases of the junction unmatched. Per germline, CDR1 MDHEN and CDR2 SYDVKM.

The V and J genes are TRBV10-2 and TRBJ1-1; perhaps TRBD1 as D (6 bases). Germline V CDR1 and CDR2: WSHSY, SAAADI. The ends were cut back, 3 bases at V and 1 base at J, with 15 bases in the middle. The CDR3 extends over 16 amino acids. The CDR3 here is CASSDLAGTQNTEAFF. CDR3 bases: TGCGCCAGCAGTGACCTAGCCGGGACACAGAACACTGAAGCTTTCTTT.

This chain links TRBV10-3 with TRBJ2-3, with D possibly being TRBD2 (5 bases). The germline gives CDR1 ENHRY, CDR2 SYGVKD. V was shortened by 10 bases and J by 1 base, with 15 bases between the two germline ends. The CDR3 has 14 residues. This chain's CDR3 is CATTGERGTDTQYF. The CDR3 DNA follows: TGTGCCACCACCGGGGAGAGAGGCACAGATACGCAGTATTTT.

CDR3 region: CASSQAYLSGRSYNEQFF. The CDR3 nucleotides read TGTGCCAGCAGCCAAGCCTACCTTAGCGGGAGGTCCTACAATGAGCAGTTCTTC. V is TRBV14 and J is TRBJ2-1; TRBD2 aligns across 10 bases. V lost 1 base and J lost 1; bases outside the gene matches: 7. Germline CDR1 is SGHDN and CDR2 is FVKESK. The CDR3 runs to 18 residues.

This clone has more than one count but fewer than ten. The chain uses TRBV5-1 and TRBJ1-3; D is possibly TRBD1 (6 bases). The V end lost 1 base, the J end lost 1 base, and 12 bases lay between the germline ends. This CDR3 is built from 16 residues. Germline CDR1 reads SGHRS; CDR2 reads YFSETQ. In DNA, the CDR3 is TGCGCCAGCAGCTTGACAGGGAGCTCTTCTGGAAACACCATATATTTT. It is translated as CASSLTGSSSGNTIYF.

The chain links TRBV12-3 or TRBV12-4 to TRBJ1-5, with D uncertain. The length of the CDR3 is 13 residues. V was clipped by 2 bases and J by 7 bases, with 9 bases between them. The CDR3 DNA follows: TGTGCCAGCAGTTTAACACAGAAGCAGCCCCAGCATTTT. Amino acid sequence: CASSLTQKQPQHF.

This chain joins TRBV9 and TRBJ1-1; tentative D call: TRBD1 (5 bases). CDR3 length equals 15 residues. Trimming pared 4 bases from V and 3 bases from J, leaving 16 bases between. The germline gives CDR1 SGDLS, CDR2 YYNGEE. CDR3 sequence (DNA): TGTGCCAGCAGCCTCCAGGAGGGGTTTTACACTGAAGCTTTCTTT. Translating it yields CASSLQEGFYTEAFF.

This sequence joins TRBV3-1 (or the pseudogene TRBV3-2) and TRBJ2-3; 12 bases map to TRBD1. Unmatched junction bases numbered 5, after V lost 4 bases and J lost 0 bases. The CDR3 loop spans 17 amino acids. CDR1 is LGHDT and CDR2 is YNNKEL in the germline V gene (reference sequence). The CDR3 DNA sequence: TGTGCCAGCAGCCGGGACAGGGGGCCTACTAGCACAGATACGCAGTATTTT. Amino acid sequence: CASSRDRGPTSTDTQYF.

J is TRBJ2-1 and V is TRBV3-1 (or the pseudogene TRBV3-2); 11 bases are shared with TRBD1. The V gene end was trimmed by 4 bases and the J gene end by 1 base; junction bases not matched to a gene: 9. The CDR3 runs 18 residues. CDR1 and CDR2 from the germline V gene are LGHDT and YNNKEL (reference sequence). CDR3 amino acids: CASSRRTGGGKSYNEQFF. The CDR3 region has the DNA TGTGCCAGCAGCCGACGGACAGGGGGCGGTAAATCCTACAATGAGCAGTTCTTC.

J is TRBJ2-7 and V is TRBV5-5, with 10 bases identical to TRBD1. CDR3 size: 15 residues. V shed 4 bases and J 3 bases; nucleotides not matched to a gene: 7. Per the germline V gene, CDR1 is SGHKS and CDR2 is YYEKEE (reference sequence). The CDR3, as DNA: TGTGCCAGCAGCCAAGGGACAGGGGTTCGCTACGAGCAGTACTTC. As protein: CASSQGTGVRYEQYF.

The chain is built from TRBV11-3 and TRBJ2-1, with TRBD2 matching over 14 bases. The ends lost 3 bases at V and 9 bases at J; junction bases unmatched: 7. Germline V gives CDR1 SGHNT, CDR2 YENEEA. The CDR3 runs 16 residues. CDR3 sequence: CASSFSGLAGVVEQFF. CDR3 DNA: TGTGCCAGCAGCTTCTCGGGACTAGCGGGAGTGGTTGAGCAGTTCTTC.

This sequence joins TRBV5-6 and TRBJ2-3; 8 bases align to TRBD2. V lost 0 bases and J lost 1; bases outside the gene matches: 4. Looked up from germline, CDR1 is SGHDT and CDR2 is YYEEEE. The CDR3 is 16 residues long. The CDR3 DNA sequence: TGTGCCAGCAGCTTGGTGGTGCGGGAGGGCACAGATACGCAGTATTTT. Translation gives CASSLVVREGTDTQYF.

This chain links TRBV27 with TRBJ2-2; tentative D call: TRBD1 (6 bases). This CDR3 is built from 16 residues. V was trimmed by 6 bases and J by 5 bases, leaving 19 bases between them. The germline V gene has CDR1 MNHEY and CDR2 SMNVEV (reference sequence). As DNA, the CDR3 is TGTGCCAGCAGGCCGGACAGCGGAGAGGTGACCGGGGAGCTGTTTTTT. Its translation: CASRPDSGEVTGELFF.

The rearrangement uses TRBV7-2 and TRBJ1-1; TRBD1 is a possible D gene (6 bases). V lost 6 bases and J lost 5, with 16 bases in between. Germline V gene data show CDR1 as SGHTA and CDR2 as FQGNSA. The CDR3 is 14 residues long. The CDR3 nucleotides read TGTGCCAGCAGAGAACGGGGGGCGAATACTGAAGCTTTCTTT. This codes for CASRERGANTEAFF.

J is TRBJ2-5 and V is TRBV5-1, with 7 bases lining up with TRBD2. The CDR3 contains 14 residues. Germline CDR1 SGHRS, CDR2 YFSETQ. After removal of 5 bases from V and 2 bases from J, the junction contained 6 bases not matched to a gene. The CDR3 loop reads CASRAPGLQETQYF. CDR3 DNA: TGCGCCAGCAGGGCTCCGGGACTACAAGAGACCCAGTACTTC.

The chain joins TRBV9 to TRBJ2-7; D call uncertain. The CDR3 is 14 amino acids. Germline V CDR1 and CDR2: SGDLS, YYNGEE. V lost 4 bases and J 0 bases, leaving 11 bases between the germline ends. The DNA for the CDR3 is TGTGCCAGCAGCCCTTACGGAGTCTCCTACGAGCAGTACTTC. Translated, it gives CASSPYGVSYEQYF. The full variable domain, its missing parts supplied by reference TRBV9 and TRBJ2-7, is DSGVTQTPKHLITATGQRVTLRCSPRSGDLSVYWYQQSLDQGLQFLIQYYNGEERAKGNILERFSAQQFPDLHSELNLSSLELGDSALYFCASSPYGVSYEQYFGPGTRLTVT.

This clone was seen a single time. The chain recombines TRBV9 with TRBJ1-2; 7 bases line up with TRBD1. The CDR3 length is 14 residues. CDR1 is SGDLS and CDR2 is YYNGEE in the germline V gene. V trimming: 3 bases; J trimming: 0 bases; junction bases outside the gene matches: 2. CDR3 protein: CASSGQGSNYGYTF. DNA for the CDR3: TGTGCCAGCAGCGGACAGGGTTCTAACTATGGCTACACCTTC. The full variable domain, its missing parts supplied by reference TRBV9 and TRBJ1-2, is DSGVTQTPKHLITATGQRVTLRCSPRSGDLSVYWYQQSLDQGLQFLIQYYNGEERAKGNILERFSAQQFPDLHSELNLSSLELGDSALYFCASSGQGSNYGYTFGSGTRLTVV.

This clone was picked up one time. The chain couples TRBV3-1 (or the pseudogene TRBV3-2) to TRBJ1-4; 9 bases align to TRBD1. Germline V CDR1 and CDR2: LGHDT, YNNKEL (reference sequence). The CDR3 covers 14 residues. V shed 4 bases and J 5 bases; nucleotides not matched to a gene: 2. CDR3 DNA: TGTGCCAGCAGCCGGGGACAGGGAAATGAAAAACTGTTTTTT. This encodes CASSRGQGNEKLFF.

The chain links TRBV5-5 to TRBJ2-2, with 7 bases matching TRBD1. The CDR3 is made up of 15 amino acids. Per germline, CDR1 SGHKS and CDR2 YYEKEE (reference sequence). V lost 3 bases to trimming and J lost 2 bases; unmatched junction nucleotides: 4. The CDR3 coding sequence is TGTGCCAGCAGCTCCCGGGACAGTAACACCGGGGAGCTGTTTTTT. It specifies CASSSRDSNTGELFF.

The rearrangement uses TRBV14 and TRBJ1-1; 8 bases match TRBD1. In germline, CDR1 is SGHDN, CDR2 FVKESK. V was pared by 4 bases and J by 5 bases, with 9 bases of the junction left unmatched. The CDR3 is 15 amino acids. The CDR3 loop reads CASSLRTGRWTEAFF. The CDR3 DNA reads TGTGCCAGCAGCCTTCGGACAGGGCGGTGGACTGAAGCTTTCTTT.